These T cell receptor beta chains were read from a single sample in a study of T-cell reconstitution after alpha-beta-depleted transplantation in children. Via MiXCR, TCRdb re-called the PCR reads, giving one row per CDR3 protein. The data contain 750,000 to 950,000 distinct CDR3 sequences, 16% of them seen just once; the ten biggest clones take up roughly 5%. The sample here was PBMCs, mostly from graft donor cells, taken 360 days after TCRalphabeta/CD19-depleted stem cell transplant. These receptors all stem from a male patient aged 5 to 17 who had a stem cell transplant for acute lymphoblastic leukemia, so the T cells may come from the graft donor. CDR3s include the opening cysteine and the closing phenylalanine or tryptophan. Each record gives: J gene, D gene, V gene, clone size, CDR3 protein, CDR3 DNA. The D gene is left open where the match is weak. Size values are once, few and many counts, or a class for expanded clones, and some rows have none.

J gene: TRBJ1-1
D gene: -
V gene: TRBV6-5
clone size: -
CDR3 protein: CASSLRTRHEAFF
CDR3 DNA: TGTGCCAGCAGCTTAAGGACCCGTCATGAAGCTTTCTTT

J gene: TRBJ2-1
D gene: -
V gene: TRBV7-9
clone size: -
CDR3 protein: CASHGNEQFF
CDR3 DNA: TGTGCCAGCCACGGAAATGAGCAGTTCTTC

J gene: TRBJ2-7
D gene: TRBD2
V gene: TRBV7-2
clone size: many
CDR3 protein: CASSLRTSGSYEQYF
CDR3 DNA: TGTGCCAGCTCACTCCGGACTAGCGGGAGTTACGAGCAGTACTTC

J gene: TRBJ2-7
D gene: -
V gene: TRBV7-2
clone size: many
CDR3 protein: CASSSDISTAYEQYF
CDR3 DNA: TGTGCCAGCAGCTCGGACATCTCCACGGCCTACGAGCAGTACTTC

J gene: TRBJ2-7
D gene: -
V gene: TRBV27
clone size: -
CDR3 protein: CASSLYWSSYEQYF
CDR3 DNA: TGTGCCAGCAGTTTATATTGGAGCTCCTACGAGCAGTACTTC

J gene: TRBJ2-1
D gene: -
V gene: TRBV7-9
clone size: -
CDR3 protein: CASSTGERGEQFF
CDR3 DNA: TGTGCCAGCAGCACGGGAGAGAGAGGGGAGCAGTTCTTC

J gene: TRBJ2-1
D gene: -
V gene: TRBV12-5
clone size: -
CDR3 protein: CASGLVVAAGSYNEQFF
CDR3 DNA: TGTGCTAGTGGTTTGGTAGTCGCTGCGGGCTCCTACAATGAGCAGTTCTTC

J gene: TRBJ2-7
D gene: -
V gene: TRBV29-1
clone size: few
CDR3 protein: CSVRGFSSYEQYF
CDR3 DNA: TGCAGCGTTCGGGGATTCAGCTCCTACGAGCAGTACTTC

J gene: TRBJ2-6
D gene: -
V gene: TRBV29-1
clone size: few
CDR3 protein: CSVVVGTGANVLTF
CDR3 DNA: TGCAGCGTTGTGGTAGGGACTGGGGCCAACGTCCTGACTTTC

J gene: TRBJ2-7
D gene: -
V gene: TRBV27
clone size: few
CDR3 protein: CASSYIGGLQYF
CDR3 DNA: TGTGCCAGCAGTTACATCGGGGGTTTGCAGTACTTC

J gene: TRBJ1-5
D gene: -
V gene: TRBV7-8
clone size: -
CDR3 protein: CASSRERVWGNQPQHF
CDR3 DNA: TGTGCCAGCAGCCGCGAGAGGGTTTGGGGCAATCAGCCCCAGCATTTT

J gene: TRBJ2-1
D gene: -
V gene: TRBV12-3/TRBV12-4
clone size: -
CDR3 protein: CASSLIHRNAYNEQFF
CDR3 DNA: TGTGCCAGCAGTTTGATACACCGAAACGCCTACAATGAGCAGTTCTTC

J gene: TRBJ2-1
D gene: TRBD1
V gene: TRBV15
clone size: -
CDR3 protein: CATSTKGQGPPHEQFF
CDR3 DNA: TGTGCCACCAGCACCAAAGGACAGGGCCCCCCTCATGAGCAGTTCTTC

J gene: TRBJ1-1
D gene: TRBD1
V gene: TRBV7-2
clone size: -
CDR3 protein: CASRPTGTGNTEAFF
CDR3 DNA: TGTGCCAGCAGGCCCACCGGGACAGGGAACACTGAAGCTTTCTTT